The 10 T cell receptor beta chains reported below all come from one sample, sequenced in a study of early T cells in non-severe SARS-CoV-2 infection. TCRdb used MiXCR to reprocess the 5' RACE reads, holding one entry per CDR3 protein. The table records tens of thousands of distinct CDR3 sequences, roughly 15% of them present only once. This material consisted of whole blood, taken at baseline. These receptors were taken from an adult who was a healthcare worker with PCR-confirmed SARS-CoV-2 infection or an uninfected control (not recorded which).

In this sample, this clonotype turned up many times. J is TRBJ2-5 and V is TRBV15; D is undetermined. Germline values: CDR1 LNHNV, CDR2 YYDKDF (reference sequence). With 0 bases removed from V and 4 bases from J, the gap between germline ends came to 6 bases. This CDR3 comprises 13 residues. The CDR3 is CATSRDNGETQYF. Written as DNA, the CDR3 is TGTGCCACCAGCAGAGATAACGGAGAGACCCAGTACTTC. Full variable domain (outside the CDR3, taken from reference TRBV15 and TRBJ2-5): DAMVIQNPRYQVTQFGKPVTLSCSQTLNHNVMYWYQQKSSQAPKLLFHYYDKDFNNEADTPDNFQSRRPNTSFCFLDIRSPGLGDTAMYLCATSRDNGETQYFGPGTRLLVL.

This clonotype was observed a few times. The gene calls are TRBV7-9 and TRBJ1-6; D gene uncertain. V lost 5 bases, J lost 8 bases, and 19 bases lay in between. CDR1 and CDR2 from the germline V gene are SEHNR and FQNEAQ (reference sequence). This CDR3 contains 16 residues. The CDR3 DNA follows: TGTGCCAGCAGCCATGAGAGCGTCGCTGGCGATTCACCCCTCCACTTT. It is translated as CASSHESVAGDSPLHF.

This clonotype was recorded at least ten times. The genes are TRBV27 and TRBJ2-7; possibly TRBD1 for D (6 bases). The CDR3 length is 15 residues. V was cut by 2 bases and J by 6 bases, with 17 bases left in between. Germline CDR1 and CDR2: MNHEY and SMNVEV (reference sequence). CDR3 sequence reads: CASSLKLGQVREQYF. The CDR3 DNA sequence: TGTGCCAGCAGTTTAAAATTGGGACAAGTGCGCGAGCAGTACTTC.

This clonotype has just a few counts. The chain joins TRBV7-9 to TRBJ2-7; 9 bases align to TRBD2. Germline V gives CDR1 SEHNR, CDR2 FQNEAQ (reference sequence). V gave up 2 bases and J gave up 4 bases; unmatched junction bases: 3. This CDR3 region has 14 residues. The CDR3 DNA sequence: TGTGCCAGCAGCTTAATAGCGGGAGTTTACGAGCAGTACTTC. Translating it yields CASSLIAGVYEQYF.

The V call is TRBV3-1, the J call TRBJ2-7; 9 positions match TRBD2. The germline V gene has CDR1 LGHDT and CDR2 YNNKEL (reference sequence). This CDR3 spans 14 amino acids. J lost 7 bases, V lost 3 bases, and 7 bases had no gene match. CDR3 residues: CASSQPVTSGEQYF. CDR3 bases: TGTGCCAGCAGCCAGCCCGTAACTAGCGGGGAGCAGTACTTC.

The V and J genes are TRBV14 and TRBJ1-3, with a possible D match to TRBD1 (5 bases). V was pared by 5 bases and J by 2 bases, with 13 bases between. In germline, CDR1 is SGHDN, CDR2 FVKESK. The CDR3 length is 15 residues. The CDR3 DNA reads as TGTGCCAGCAGCTTAACCGGGGGGACTGGAAACACCATATATTTT. Translated: CASSLTGGTGNTIYF.

The chain recombines TRBV28 with TRBJ2-4; 15 bases are shared with TRBD2. Germline V gene lookup returns CDR1 MDHEN and CDR2 SYDVKM. This CDR3 is 18 amino acids long. The ends lost 8 bases at V and 1 base at J; junction bases unmatched: 9. The CDR3 DNA sequence: TGTGCCAGCTGGACTAGCGGGAGGGCCCGGAGGGCCAAAAACATTCAGTACTTC. Encoded protein: CASWTSGRARRAKNIQYF.

Written as DNA, the CDR3 is TGTGCCAGCAGCTTAGAGGGAGGGCCGGATACGCAGTATTTT. Residues: CASSLEGGPDTQYF. The genes are TRBV11-2 and TRBJ2-3, with TRBD2 matching over 7 bases. Germline V gene data show CDR1 as SGHAT and CDR2 as FQNNGV. CDR3 size: 14 residues. The V and J ends lost 0 bases and 6 bases, in that order; junction bases with no gene match: 3.

This clonotype has only a few counts. The chain recombines TRBV11-2 with TRBJ2-1; TRBD1 agrees at 9 bases. CDR3 length: 14 residues. The germline gives CDR1 SGHAT, CDR2 FQNNGV. The V segment lost 4 bases and the J segment 5 bases; nucleotides outside the gene matches: 3. The CDR3 DNA reads TGTGCCAGCAGCTCCCACAGGGGGCACAATGAGCAGTTCTTC. Translation gives CASSSHRGHNEQFF.

This clonotype has only one observation. The chain recombines TRBV2 with TRBJ2-3; 7 bases fit TRBD1. Germline-derived CDR1 and CDR2 are SNHLY and FYNNEI. The CDR3 extends over 17 amino acids. V was clipped by 6 bases and J by 0 bases; unmatched bases: 12. The CDR3 region is CASSATAGTASTDTQYF. The CDR3 DNA reads TGTGCCAGCAGCGCTACGGCCGGGACAGCCAGCACAGATACGCAGTATTTT.